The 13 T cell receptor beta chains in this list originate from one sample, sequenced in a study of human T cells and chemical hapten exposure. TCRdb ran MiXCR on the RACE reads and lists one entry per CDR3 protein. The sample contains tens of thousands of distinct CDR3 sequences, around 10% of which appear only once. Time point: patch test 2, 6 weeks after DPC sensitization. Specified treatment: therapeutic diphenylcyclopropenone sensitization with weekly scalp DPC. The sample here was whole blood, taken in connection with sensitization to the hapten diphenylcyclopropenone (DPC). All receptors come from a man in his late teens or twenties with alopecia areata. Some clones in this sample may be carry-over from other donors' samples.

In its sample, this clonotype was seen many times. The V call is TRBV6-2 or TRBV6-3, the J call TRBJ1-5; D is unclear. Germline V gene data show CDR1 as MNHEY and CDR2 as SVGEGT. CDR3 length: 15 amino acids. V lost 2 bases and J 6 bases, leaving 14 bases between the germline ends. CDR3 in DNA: TGTGCCAGCAGTTACGGTCCCCCTGGAGGTCAGCCCCAGCATTTT. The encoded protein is CASSYGPPGGQPQHF.

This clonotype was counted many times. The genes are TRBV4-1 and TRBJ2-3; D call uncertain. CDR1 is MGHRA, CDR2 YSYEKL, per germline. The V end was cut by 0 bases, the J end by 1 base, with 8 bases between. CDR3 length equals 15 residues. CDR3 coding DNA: TGCGCCAGCAGCCAAGAAGCCCTTCGCACAGATACGCAGTATTTT. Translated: CASSQEALRTDTQYF.

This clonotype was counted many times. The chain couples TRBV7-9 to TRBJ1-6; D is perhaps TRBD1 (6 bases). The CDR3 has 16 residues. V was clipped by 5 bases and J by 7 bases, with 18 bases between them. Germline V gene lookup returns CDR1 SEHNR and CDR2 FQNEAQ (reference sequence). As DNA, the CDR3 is TGTGCCAGCAGCCCCCGGACAGCGGCTACGAATTCACCCCTCCACTTT. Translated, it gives CASSPRTAATNSPLHF.

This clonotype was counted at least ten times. CDR3: CASSLVSVTNTEAFF. The CDR3, as DNA: TGTGCCAGCAGCTTAGTATCAGTCACGAACACTGAAGCTTTCTTT. The gene calls are TRBV7-3 and TRBJ1-1; D gene ambiguous. The CDR3 is made up of 15 amino acids. Trimming left V 2 bases short and J 1 base short, with 11 bases between. Germline CDR1 is SGHTA and CDR2 is FQGTGA.

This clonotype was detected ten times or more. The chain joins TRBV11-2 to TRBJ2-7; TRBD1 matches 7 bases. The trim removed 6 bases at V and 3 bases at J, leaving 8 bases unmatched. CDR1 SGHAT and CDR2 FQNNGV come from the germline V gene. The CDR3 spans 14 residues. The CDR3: CASRVPGQSYEQYF. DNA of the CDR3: TGTGCCAGCAGGGTACCGGGACAGAGCTACGAGCAGTACTTC.

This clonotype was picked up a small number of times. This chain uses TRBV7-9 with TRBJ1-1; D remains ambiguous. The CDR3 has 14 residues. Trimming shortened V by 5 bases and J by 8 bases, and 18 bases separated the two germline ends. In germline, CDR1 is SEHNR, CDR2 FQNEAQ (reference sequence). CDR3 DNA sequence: TGTGCCAGCAGCCCGACCATCTCGGAACAAGAAGCTTTCTTT. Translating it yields CASSPTISEQEAFF.

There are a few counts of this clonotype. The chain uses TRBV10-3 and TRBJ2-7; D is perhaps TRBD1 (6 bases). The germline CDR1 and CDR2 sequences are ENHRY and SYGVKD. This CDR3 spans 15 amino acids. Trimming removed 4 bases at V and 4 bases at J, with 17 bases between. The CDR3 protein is CAISVGTPRTYEQYF. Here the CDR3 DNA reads TGTGCCATCAGTGTCGGGACACCGAGGACTTACGAGCAGTACTTC.

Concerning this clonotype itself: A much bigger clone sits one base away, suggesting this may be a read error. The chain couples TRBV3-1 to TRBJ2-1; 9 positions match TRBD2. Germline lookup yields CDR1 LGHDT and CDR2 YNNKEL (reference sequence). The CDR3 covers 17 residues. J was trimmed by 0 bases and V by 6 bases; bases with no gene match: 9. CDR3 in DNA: TGTGCCAGCAGGCCCGGGACTAGCAAAGGCTCCTACAATGAGCAGTTCTTC. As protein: CASRPGTSKGSYNEQFF.

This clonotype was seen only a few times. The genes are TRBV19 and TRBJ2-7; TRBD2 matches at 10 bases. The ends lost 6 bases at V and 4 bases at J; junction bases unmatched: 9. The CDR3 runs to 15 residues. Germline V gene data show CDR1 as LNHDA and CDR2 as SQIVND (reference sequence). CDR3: CASSQPSGGRYEQYF. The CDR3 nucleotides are TGTGCCAGTAGCCAACCTAGCGGGGGACGGTACGAGCAGTACTTC.

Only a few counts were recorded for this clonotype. DNA for the CDR3: TGCAGTGCTAGGGAAGACAGGGCGACCTACGAGCAGTACTTC. It specifies CSAREDRATYEQYF. The chain joins TRBV20-1 to TRBJ2-7, with 7 positions matching TRBD1. This CDR3 has 14 amino acids. Germline CDR1 is DFQATT and CDR2 is SNEGSKA (reference sequence). V lost 3 bases to trimming and J lost 2 bases; unmatched junction nucleotides: 7.

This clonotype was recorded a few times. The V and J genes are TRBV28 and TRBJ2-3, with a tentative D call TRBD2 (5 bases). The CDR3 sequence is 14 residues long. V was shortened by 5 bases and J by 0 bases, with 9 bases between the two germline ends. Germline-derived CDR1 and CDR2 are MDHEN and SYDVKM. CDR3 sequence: CASSTGLSTDTQYF. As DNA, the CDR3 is TGTGCCAGCAGTACTGGACTGAGCACAGATACGCAGTATTTT.

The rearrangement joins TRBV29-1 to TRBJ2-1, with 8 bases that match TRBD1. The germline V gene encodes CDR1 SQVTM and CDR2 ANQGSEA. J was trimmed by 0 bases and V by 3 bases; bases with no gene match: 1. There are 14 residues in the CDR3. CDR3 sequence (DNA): TGCAGCGTTGACAGGGGGCTCTCCTACAATGAGCAGTTCTTC. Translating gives CSVDRGLSYNEQFF.

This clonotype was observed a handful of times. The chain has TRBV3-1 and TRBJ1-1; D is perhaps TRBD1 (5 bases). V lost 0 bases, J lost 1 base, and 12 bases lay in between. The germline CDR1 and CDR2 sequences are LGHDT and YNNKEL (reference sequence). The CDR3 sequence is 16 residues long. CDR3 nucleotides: TGTGCCAGCAGCCAAGAGGGAACAGGAGAGAACACTGAAGCTTTCTTT. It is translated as CASSQEGTGENTEAFF.